This T cell receptor (beta chain) was sequenced for a study of blood T cell repertoires in COVID-19. Study at large: Some COVID-19 samples were acute and others convalescent; all came from the United States, Italy and Spain. Sample material is recorded as cDNA or gDNA derived from T cells, B-cell-depleted T cells, or PBMCs.

V dropped 7 bases and J dropped 7; count of bases not matched to a gene: 12. The V gene's germline CDR1 is SQVTM and CDR2 ANQGSEA. The CDR3 runs 14 residues. Study processing details: The authors estimated nucleated cell counts from reference gene primer amplification. Method: immunoSEQ multiplex PCR; TCRdb's copy keeps in-frame clones and lacks some. That table is the source of V, J and clone size, and D and trimming were worked out from the DNA. The table includes some 120,000 clones, about four fifths detected once. This TCR was sampled from a man at least 80 years old with acute or convalescent COVID-19. Material: peripheral blood. The chain recombines TRBV29-1 with TRBJ2-3; 9 bases match TRBD1. CDR3 in DNA: TGCAGCGGTTCTCACAGGGGGCAAGGGAATACGCAGTATTTT. It yields the protein CSGSHRGQGNTQYF.